Shown below are 7 T cell receptor beta chains from a single sample sequenced in a study of blood T cell repertoires in COVID-19 (dated by TCRdb to the early 2020s). Libraries were made using the immunoSEQ multiplex PCR assay. Sourced from immuneACCESS, this table was stored by TCRdb with only in-frame sequences that have V and J called. A share of the clones is absent; for the studies checked, an unresolved V gene accounts for under half, and the remainder has no known explanation. This sample lists approximately 300,000 clones; roughly 85% were detected once. Under 2% of the sample belongs to the ten largest clones. Sequencing was done on a sample of PBMCs or T cells enriched from blood (not recorded which). Receptors originate from a woman aged 25 to 39 who had been exposed to COVID-19.

A few counts support this clone. Written as DNA, the CDR3 is TGTGCCAGCAGCTTAGATAGCGGGAGTGGGAATGAGCAGTTCTTC. It encodes CASSLDSGSGNEQFF. V usage is TRBV5-4 and J usage is TRBJ2-1; 9 nucleotides agree with TRBD2. CDR1 SGHNT and CDR2 YYREEE come from the germline V gene (reference sequence). V dropped 2 bases and J dropped 7; count of bases not matched to a gene: 7. CDR3 length: 15 residues.

V usage is TRBV18 and J usage is TRBJ1-5, with 10 bases identical to TRBD1. The V gene end was trimmed by 3 bases and the J gene end by 0 bases; junction bases not matched to a gene: 17. Germline V lookup: CDR1 KGHSH, CDR2 LQKENI. This CDR3 comprises 21 residues. In DNA, the CDR3 is TGTGCCAGCTCACCCTCCCCGTTCGGGACAGGGGTACCAATTAGCAATCAGCCCCAGCATTTT. It yields the protein CASSPSPFGTGVPISNQPQHF.

The chain employs TRBV21-1 and TRBJ1-6; TRBD1 is the table's D call, not checked against the DNA. TRBV21-1 is listed as a pseudogene. CDR3 size: 19 residues. The CDR3 nucleotides are TGTGCCAGCAGCAACGCGGACAGGTTCTTAGTATCCTATAATTCACCCCTCCACTTT. This gives the protein CASSNADRFLVSYNSPLHF.

The rearrangement links TRBV13 to TRBJ1-4; 8 bases are shared with TRBD1. Trimming removed 6 bases from V and 4 bases from J; junction bases left unmatched: 7. Germline lookup yields CDR1 PRHDT and CDR2 FYEKMQ (reference sequence). This CDR3 contains 15 residues. The CDR3 bases are TGTGCCAGCAGGCCCCAGGGGGCTGGTAATGAAAAACTGTTTTTT. Translating gives CASRPQGAGNEKLFF.

In DNA form, the CDR3 reads TGCGCCAGCAGCCCCGAAGACTCTCCTCCCTACGAGCAGTACTTC. Translating gives CASSPEDSPPYEQYF. This rearrangement joins TRBV5-1 to TRBJ2-7, with D hard to call. Germline loops: CDR1 SGHRS, CDR2 YFSETQ. This CDR3 has 15 amino acids. Trimming pared 4 bases from V and 2 bases from J, leaving 16 bases between.

This clone was seen ten or more times. The V gene is TRBV27, the J gene TRBJ2-1, with TRBD2 identical over 9 bases. This CDR3 has 15 residues. The ends lost 3 bases at V and 3 bases at J; junction bases unmatched: 3. Germline loops: CDR1 MNHEY, CDR2 SMNVEV (reference sequence). CDR3: CASSLLAGNYNEQFF. Written as DNA, the CDR3 is TGTGCCAGCAGTTTGCTAGCGGGGAACTACAATGAGCAGTTCTTC.

The chain links TRBV5-4 to TRBJ2-1, with 7 bases aligning to TRBD1. The CDR3 is 13 amino acids. Germline-derived CDR1 and CDR2 are SGHNT and YYREEE (reference sequence). V lost 1 base and J lost 16; bases outside the gene matches: 11. The CDR3 loop reads CASSLYRQGVLFF. The CDR3 DNA reads TGTGCCAGCAGCTTGTATAGGCAGGGGGTTCTTTTCTTC. Using reference TRBV5-4 and TRBJ2-1 for the parts outside the CDR3, the full variable domain is ETGVTQSPTHLIKTRGQQVTLRCSSQSGHNTVSWYQQALGQGPQFIFQYYREEENGRGNFPPRFSGLQFPNYSSELNVNALELDDSALYLCASSLYRQGVLFFGPGTRLTVL.